This TCR beta chain was identified in a study of blood T cell repertoires in COVID-19. This clone was detected a few times. How the authors handled the data: Using reference gene primer amplification, nucleated cell counts were estimated. TCRdb's copy holds only in-frame clones and misses some; the assay was immunoSEQ multiplex PCR. Clone size and V and J calls were adopted from that table, with D and trimming inferred from the DNA. The sample consists of some 320,000 clones, roughly 91% of them appearing once. Those enrolled, adults aged roughly 18 to 95 years, came from roughly 22 US areas. Before they entered the study, exposed participants had met a COVID-19 case within 2 weeks. The sequencing input was PBMCs or T cells enriched from blood (not recorded which). This clonotype originated in a woman in her forties or fifties who had been exposed to COVID-19.

The CDR3 sequence: CAWRQTGGRPGANVLTF. CDR3 bases: TGTGCCTGGAGACAGACAGGGGGCCGCCCTGGGGCCAACGTCCTGACTTTC. V is TRBV30 and J is TRBJ2-6; 10 nucleotides match TRBD1. This CDR3 contains 17 residues. Per germline, CDR1 GTSNPN and CDR2 SVGIG (reference sequence). J lost 2 bases, V lost 3 bases, and 7 bases had no gene match.